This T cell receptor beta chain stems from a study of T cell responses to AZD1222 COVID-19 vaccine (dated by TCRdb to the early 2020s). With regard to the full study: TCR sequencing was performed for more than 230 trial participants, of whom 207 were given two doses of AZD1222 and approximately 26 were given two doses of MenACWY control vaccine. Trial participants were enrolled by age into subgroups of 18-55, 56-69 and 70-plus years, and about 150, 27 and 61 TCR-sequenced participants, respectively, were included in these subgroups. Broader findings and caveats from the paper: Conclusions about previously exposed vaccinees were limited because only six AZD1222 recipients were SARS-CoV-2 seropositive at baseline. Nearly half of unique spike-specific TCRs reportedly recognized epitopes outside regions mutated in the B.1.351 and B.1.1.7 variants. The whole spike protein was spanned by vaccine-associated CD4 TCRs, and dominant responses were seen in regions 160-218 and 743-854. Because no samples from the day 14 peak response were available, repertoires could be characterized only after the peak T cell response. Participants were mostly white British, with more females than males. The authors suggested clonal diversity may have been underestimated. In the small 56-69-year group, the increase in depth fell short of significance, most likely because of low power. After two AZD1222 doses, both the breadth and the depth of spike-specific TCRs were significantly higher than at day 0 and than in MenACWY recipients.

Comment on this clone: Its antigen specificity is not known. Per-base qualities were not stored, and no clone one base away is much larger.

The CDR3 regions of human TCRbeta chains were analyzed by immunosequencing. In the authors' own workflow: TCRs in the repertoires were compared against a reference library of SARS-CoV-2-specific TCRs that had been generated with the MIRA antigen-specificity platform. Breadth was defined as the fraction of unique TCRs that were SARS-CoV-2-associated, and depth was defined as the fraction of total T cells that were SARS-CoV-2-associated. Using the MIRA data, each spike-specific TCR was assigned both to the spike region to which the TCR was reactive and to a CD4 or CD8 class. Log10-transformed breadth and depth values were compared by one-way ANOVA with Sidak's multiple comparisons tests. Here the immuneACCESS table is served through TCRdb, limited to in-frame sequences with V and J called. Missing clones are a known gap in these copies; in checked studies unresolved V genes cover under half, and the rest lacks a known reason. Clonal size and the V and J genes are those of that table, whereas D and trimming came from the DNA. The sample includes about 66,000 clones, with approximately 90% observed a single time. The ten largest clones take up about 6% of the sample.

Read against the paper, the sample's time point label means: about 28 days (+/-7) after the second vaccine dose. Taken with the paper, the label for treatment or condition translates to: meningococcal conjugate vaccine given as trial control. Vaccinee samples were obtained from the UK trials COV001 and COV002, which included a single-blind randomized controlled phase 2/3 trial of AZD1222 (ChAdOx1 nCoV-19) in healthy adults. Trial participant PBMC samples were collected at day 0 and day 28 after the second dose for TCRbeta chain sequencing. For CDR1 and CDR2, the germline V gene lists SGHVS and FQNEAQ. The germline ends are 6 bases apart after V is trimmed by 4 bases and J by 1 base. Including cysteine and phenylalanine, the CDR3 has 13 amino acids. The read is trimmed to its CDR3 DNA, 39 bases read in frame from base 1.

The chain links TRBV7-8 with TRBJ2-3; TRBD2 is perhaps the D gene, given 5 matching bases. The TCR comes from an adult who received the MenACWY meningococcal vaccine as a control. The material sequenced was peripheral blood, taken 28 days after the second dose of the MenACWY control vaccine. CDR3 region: CASSSEGTDTQYF. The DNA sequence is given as TGTGCCAGCAGCTCGGAGGGCACAGATACGCAGTATTTT.